A selection of T cell receptor beta chains follows, all from one sample in a study of resident and recirculating memory T cells in vitiligo. The assay was immunoSEQ multiplex PCR, and TCRdb's table has in-frame clones only and misses some. The sample has tens of thousands of clones, under 95% seen once. Material: blood. The receptors originated from a male donor with vitiligo. Each CDR3 is given with its conserved first and last residue. A D gene is named only where the DNA matches it firmly. Some rows mark clone size as missing; the rest say once, few, many or name a class of expanded clone.

abundance	d_gene	v_gene	j_gene	CDR3nt	CDR3aa
once	.	TRBV14	TRBJ2-7	TGTGCCAGCAGCCAAGGTCAGGTCAGCACCTACGAGCAGTACTTC	CASSQGQVSTYEQYF
.	TRBD2	TRBV18	TRBJ2-5	TGTGCCAGCTCACCATCCTTGGGACTAGCGGAGACCCAGTACTTC	CASSPSLGLAETQYF
.	TRBD1	TRBV10-3	TRBJ2-7	TGTGCCATCAGCCAGACAGGGGGATTTTACGAGCAGTACTTC	CAISQTGGFYEQYF
.	.	TRBV30	TRBJ1-1	TGTGCCTGGAGTGTAATCAGGGCTGAAGCTTTCTTT	CAWSVIRAEAFF
once	TRBD1	TRBV27	TRBJ1-2	TGTGCCAGCAGTTTTTTACAGGGGGCGCGTATTTATGGCTACACCTTC	CASSFLQGARIYGYTF
.	TRBD2	TRBV5-1	TRBJ2-1	TGCGCCAGCAGCTTTCGGGGCGGGAGGGGACGTTTGGTTTACAATGAGCAGTTCTTC	CASSFRGGRGRLVYNEQFF
few	.	TRBV6-1	TRBJ1-1	TGTGCCAGCAGTGAACGAGAGAACACTGAAGCTTTCTTT	CASSERENTEAFF
.	TRBD2	TRBV6-5	TRBJ2-5	TGTGCCAGGGGGGGGGTGCAAGAGACCCAGTACTTC	CARGGVQETQYF
.	TRBD2	TRBV7-3	TRBJ2-1	TGTGCCAGCAGCTTAGGTGGGACTAGCGGTTGGGATGAGCAGTTCTTC	CASSLGGTSGWDEQFF
.	TRBD2	TRBV19	TRBJ2-1	TGTGCCAGTAGTACACTAGCGGGAGTTGATAATGAGCAGTTCTTC	CASSTLAGVDNEQFF
.	TRBD2	TRBV11-3	TRBJ2-7	TGTGCCAGCAGCCCACTAACCCTAGCGGGGGGGGCGTCCTACGAGCAGTACTTC	CASSPLTLAGGASYEQYF
few	.	TRBV4-3	TRBJ1-1	TGCGCCAGCAGCCACCCCGTTCGTACTGAAGCTTTCTTT	CASSHPVRTEAFF
.	.	TRBV7-2	TRBJ1-4	TGTGCCAGCAGCTTAGCTGGGGGGGCTCGGGAAAAACTGTTTTTT	CASSLAGGAREKLFF
.	TRBD2	TRBV11-3	TRBJ2-2	TGTGCCAGCAGCTTACTTGCTAGCGGCACCGGGGAGCTGTTTTTT	CASSLLASGTGELFF
.	TRBD2	TRBV5-1	TRBJ2-7	TGCGCCAGCAGCACGGGACTAGCGGGAGGTTCTTCCTACGAGCAGTACTTC	CASSTGLAGGSSYEQYF
.	.	TRBV27	TRBJ1-2	TGTGCCAGCAGTTTGACCCCGACAGGATGGGGCTATGGCTACACCTTC	CASSLTPTGWGYGYTF
.	.	TRBV27	TRBJ2-5	TGTGCCAGCAGTTTATGGGGGGTTGGGGAGACCCAGTACTTC	CASSLWGVGETQYF
once	TRBD2	TRBV28	TRBJ2-7	TGTGCCAGCAGTCCCCCTTCGGGAGGGGCCTACGAGCAGTACTTC	CASSPPSGGAYEQYF
once	.	TRBV27	TRBJ1-5	TGTGCCAGCAGTTTAGGGGCGGGGGCTAGCAATCAGCCCCAGCATTTT	CASSLGAGASNQPQHF
.	TRBD1	TRBV2	TRBJ1-2	TGTGCCAGCAATATAGACAGGGGCGGTTCTGGCTACACCTTC	CASNIDRGGSGYTF